This T cell receptor beta chain was recovered during a study of T-cell reconstitution after alpha-beta-depleted transplantation in children. This clonotype was counted once. Its antigen is unidentified. This sample's TCRbeta library carried unique molecular identifier barcodes. MiXCR was run by TCRdb on the PCR reads, yielding one entry per CDR3 protein. Among about a million distinct CDR3 sequences listed, about 29% were seen once. Study-level results: Recipient T cells and thymic progenitors that survived were the source of the high TCRbeta diversity seen at day 60 in some patients. One year post-transplant, T-cell counts and diversity were largely derived from T cells produced anew.

In germline, CDR1 is SGHAT, CDR2 FQNNGV. Trimming shortened V by 4 bases and J by 7 bases, and 11 bases separated the two germline ends. CDR3 length: 13 amino acids. Sequencing was performed on PBMCs, mostly from graft donor cells, taken 360 days after TCRalphabeta/CD19-depleted stem cell transplant. The rearrangement uses TRBV11-2 and TRBJ1-5; TRBD1 is a possible D gene (5 bases). The TCR was taken from a boy under two years old who had a stem cell transplant for SCID, so the T cells may come from the graft donor. The CDR3 coding sequence is TGTGCCAGCAGCTCCAGGGCTTTGCAGCCCCAGCATTTT. It is translated as CASSSRALQPQHF.